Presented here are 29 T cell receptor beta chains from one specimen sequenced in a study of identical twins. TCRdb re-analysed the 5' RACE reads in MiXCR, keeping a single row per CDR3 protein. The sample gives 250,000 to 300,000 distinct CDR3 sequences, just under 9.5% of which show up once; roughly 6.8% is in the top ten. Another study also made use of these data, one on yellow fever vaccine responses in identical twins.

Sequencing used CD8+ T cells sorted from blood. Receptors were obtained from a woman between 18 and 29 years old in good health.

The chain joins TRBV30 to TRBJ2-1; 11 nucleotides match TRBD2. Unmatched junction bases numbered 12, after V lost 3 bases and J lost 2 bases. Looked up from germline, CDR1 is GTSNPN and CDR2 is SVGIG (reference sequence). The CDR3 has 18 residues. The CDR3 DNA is TGTGCCTGGAGGCCCTCCGGACTAGCGGGTATAACCTACAATGAGCAGTTCTTC. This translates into CAWRPSGLAGITYNEQFF.

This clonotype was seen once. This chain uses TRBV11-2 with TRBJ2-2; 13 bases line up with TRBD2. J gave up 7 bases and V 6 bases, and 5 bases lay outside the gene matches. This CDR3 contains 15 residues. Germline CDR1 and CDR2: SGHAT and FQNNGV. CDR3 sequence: CASRGTSGNVGELFF. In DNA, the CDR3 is TGTGCCAGCAGGGGGACTAGCGGGAATGTCGGGGAGCTGTTTTTT.

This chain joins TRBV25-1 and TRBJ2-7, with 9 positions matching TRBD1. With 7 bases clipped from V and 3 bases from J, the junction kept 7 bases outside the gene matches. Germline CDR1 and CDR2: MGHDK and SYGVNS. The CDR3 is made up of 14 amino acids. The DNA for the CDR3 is TGTGCCAGCACCCACCGGGACAGGGTCTACGAGCAGTACTTC. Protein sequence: CASTHRDRVYEQYF.

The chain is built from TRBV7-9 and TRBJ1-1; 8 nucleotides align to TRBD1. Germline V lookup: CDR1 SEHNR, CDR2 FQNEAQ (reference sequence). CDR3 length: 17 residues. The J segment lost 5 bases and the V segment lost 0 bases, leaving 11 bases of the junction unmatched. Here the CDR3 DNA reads TGTGCCAGCAGCTTAGCGAAACCAGGGGGCGCGGGTACTGAAGCTTTCTTT. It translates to CASSLAKPGGAGTEAFF.

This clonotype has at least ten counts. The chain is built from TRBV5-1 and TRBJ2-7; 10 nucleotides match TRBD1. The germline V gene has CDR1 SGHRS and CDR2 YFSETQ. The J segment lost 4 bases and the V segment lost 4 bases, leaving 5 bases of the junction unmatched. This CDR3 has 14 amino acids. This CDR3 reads CASSVGTGEYEQYF. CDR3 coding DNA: TGCGCCAGCAGCGTCGGGACAGGGGAATACGAGCAGTACTTC.

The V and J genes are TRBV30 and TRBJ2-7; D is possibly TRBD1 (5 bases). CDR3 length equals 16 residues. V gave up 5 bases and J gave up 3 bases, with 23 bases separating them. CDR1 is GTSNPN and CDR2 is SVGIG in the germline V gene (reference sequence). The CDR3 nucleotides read TGTGCCTGGGTTCCCCAAGGATTGACAGCGTACTACGAGCAGTACTTC. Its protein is CAWVPQGLTAYYEQYF.

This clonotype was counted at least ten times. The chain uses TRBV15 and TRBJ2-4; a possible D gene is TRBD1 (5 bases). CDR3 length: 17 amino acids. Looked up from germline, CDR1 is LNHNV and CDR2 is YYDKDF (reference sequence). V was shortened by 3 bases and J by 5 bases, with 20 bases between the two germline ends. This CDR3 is CATSSYHNRGLQNIQYF. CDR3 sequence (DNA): TGTGCCACCAGCAGCTATCACAATAGGGGCCTGCAAAACATTCAGTACTTC.

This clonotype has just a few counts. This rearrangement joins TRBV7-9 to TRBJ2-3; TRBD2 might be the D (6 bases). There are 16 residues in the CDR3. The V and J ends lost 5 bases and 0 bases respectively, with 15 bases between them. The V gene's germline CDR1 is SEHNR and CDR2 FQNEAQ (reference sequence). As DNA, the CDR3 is TGTGCCAGCAGCCCCTACGGGGGAACTAGCACAGATACGCAGTATTTT. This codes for CASSPYGGTSTDTQYF.

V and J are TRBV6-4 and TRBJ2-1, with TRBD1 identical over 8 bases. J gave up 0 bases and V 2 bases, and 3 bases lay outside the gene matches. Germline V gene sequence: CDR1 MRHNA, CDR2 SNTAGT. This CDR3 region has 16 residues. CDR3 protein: CASSDGDRSSYNEQFF. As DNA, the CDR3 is TGTGCCAGCAGTGACGGGGACAGGAGCTCCTACAATGAGCAGTTCTTC.

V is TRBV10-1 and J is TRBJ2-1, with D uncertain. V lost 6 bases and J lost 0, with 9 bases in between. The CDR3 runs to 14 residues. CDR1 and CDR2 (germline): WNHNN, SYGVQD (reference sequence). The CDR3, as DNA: TGCGCCAGCAGGGAACTAAGCTCCTACAATGAGCAGTTCTTC. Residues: CASRELSSYNEQFF.

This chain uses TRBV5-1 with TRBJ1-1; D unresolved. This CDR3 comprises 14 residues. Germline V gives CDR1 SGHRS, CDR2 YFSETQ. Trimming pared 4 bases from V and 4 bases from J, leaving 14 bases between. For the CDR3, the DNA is TGCGCCAGCAGCACGGGTGGGGAGGGCACTGAAGCTTTCTTT. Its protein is CASSTGGEGTEAFF.

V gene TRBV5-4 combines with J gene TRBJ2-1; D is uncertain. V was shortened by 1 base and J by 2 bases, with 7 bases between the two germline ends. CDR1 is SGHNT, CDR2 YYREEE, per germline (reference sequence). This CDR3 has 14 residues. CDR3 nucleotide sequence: TGTGCCAGCAGCTTGACCAGGACCTACAATGAGCAGTTCTTC. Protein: CASSLTRTYNEQFF. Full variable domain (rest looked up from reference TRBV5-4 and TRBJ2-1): ETGVTQSPTHLIKTRGQQVTLRCSSQSGHNTVSWYQQALGQGPQFIFQYYREEENGRGNFPPRFSGLQFPNYSSELNVNALELDDSALYLCASSLTRTYNEQFFGPGTRLTVL.

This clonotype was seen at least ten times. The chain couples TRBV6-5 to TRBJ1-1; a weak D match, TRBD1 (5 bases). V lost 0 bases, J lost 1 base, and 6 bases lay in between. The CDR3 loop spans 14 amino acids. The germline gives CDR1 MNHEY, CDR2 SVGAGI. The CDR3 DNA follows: TGTGCCAGCAGTTACTCGAGGGGGAACACTGAAGCTTTCTTT. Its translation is CASSYSRGNTEAFF.

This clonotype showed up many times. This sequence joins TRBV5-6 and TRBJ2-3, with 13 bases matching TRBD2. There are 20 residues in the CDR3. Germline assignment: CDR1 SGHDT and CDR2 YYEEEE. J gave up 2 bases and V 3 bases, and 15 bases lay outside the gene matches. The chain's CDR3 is CASSSLGLAGEQRFTDTQYF. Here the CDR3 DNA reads TGTGCCAGCAGCTCCCTAGGACTAGCGGGGGAGCAACGATTCACAGATACGCAGTATTTT. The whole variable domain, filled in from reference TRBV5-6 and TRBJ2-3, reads DAGVTQSPTHLIKTRGQQVTLRCSPKSGHDTVSWYQQALGQGPQFIFQYYEEEERQRGNFPDRFSGHQFPNYSSELNVNALLLGDSALYLCASSSLGLAGEQRFTDTQYFGPGTRLTVL.

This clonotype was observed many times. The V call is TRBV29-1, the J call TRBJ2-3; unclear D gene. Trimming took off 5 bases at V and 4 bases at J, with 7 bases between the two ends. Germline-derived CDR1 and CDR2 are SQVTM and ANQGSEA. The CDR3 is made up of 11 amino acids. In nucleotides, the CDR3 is TGCAGCGTTTCCGGCCCAGATACGCAGTATTTT. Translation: CSVSGPDTQYF.

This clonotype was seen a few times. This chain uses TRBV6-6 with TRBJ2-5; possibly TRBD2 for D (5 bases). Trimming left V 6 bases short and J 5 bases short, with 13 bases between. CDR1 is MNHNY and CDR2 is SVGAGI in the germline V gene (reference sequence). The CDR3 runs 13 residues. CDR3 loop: CASSLEAWETQYF. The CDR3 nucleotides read TGTGCCAGCAGCCTGGAGGCCTGGGAGACCCAGTACTTC.

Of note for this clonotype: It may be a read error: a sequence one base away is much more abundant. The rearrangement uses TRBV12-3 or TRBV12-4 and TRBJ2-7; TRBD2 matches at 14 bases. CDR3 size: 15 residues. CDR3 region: CACSSGTSGSYEQYF. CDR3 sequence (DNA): TGTGCCTGCAGTTCCGGGACTAGCGGGAGCTACGAGCAGTACTTC.

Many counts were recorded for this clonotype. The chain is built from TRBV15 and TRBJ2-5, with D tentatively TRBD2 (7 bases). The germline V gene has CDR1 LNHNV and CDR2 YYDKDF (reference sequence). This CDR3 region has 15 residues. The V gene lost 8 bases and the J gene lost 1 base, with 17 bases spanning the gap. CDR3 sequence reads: CATESRGTSQETQYF. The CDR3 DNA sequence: TGTGCCACCGAGTCGCGGGGGACAAGCCAAGAGACCCAGTACTTC.

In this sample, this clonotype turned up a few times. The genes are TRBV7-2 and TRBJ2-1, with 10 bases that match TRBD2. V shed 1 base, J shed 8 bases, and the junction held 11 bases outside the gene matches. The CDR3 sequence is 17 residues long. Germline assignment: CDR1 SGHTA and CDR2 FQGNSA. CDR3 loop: CASSLGEAGGRLDEQFF. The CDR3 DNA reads TGTGCCAGCAGCTTAGGAGAAGCGGGGGGGCGTTTGGATGAGCAGTTCTTC. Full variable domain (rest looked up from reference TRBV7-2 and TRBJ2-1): GAGVSQSPSNKVTEKGKDVELRCDPISGHTALYWYRQSLGQGLEFLIYFQGNSAPDKSGLPSDRFSAERTGGSVSTLTIQRTQQEDSAVYLCASSLGEAGGRLDEQFFGPGTRLTVL.

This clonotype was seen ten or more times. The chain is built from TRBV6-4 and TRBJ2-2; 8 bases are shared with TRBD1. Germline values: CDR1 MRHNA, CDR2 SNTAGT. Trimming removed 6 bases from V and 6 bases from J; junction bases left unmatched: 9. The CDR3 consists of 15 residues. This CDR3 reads CASSPQDRAAGELFF. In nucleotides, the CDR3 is TGTGCCAGCAGCCCACAGGACAGGGCCGCCGGGGAGCTGTTTTTT.

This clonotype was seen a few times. CDR3 region: CASSVGDSTQYF. The CDR3 DNA follows: TGTGCCAGCAGCGTGGGGGATTCGACCCAGTACTTC. This chain uses TRBV9 with TRBJ2-5; D may correspond to TRBD1 or TRBD2 (5 bases each). Deletions cut 2 bases from V and 7 bases from J, with 9 bases between. Germline CDR1 is SGDLS and CDR2 is YYNGEE. The CDR3 totals 12 residues.

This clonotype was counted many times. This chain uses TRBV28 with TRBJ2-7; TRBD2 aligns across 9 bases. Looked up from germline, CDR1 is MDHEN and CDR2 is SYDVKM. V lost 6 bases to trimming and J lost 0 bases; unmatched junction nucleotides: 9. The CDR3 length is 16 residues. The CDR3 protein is CASSPLAGGPSYEQYF. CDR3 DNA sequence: TGTGCCAGCAGCCCCCTCGCGGGAGGGCCCTCCTACGAGCAGTACTTC. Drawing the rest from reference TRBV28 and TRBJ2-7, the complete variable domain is DVKVTQSSRYLVKRTGEKVFLECVQDMDHENMFWYRQDPGLGLRLIYFSYDVKMKEKGDIPEGYSVSREKKERFSLILESASTNQTSMYLCASSPLAGGPSYEQYFGPGTRLTVT.

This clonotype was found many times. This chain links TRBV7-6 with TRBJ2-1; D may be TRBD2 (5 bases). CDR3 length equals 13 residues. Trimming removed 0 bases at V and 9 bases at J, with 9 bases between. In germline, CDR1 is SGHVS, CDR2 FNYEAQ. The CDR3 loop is CASSLATRSEQFF. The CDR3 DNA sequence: TGTGCCAGCAGCTTAGCTACTAGATCTGAGCAGTTCTTC.

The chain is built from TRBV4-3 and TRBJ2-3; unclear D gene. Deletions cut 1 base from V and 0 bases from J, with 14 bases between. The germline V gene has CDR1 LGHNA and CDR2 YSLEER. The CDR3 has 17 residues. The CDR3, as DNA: TGCGCCAGCAGCCAAGTTAAAAACGGCCTCAGCACAGATACGCAGTATTTT. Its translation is CASSQVKNGLSTDTQYF.

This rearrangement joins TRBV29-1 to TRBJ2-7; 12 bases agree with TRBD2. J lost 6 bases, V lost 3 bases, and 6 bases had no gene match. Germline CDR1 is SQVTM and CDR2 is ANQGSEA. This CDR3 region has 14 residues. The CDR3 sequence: CSVEVLAGGGEQYF. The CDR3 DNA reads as TGCAGCGTTGAGGTCCTAGCGGGAGGGGGCGAGCAGTACTTC.

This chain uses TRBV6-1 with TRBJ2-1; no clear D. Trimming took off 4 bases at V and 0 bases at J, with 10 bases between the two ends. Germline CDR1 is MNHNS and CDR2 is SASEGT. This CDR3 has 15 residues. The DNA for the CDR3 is TGTGCCAGCAGTGCAGCCGATCCCTCCTACAATGAGCAGTTCTTC. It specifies CASSAADPSYNEQFF.

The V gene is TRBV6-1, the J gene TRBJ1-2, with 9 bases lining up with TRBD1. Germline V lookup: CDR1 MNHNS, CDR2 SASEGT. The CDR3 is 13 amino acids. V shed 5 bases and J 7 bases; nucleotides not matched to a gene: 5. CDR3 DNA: TGTGCCAGCAGTCTCACAGGGGGCGGTGGCTACACCTTC. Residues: CASSLTGGGGYTF.

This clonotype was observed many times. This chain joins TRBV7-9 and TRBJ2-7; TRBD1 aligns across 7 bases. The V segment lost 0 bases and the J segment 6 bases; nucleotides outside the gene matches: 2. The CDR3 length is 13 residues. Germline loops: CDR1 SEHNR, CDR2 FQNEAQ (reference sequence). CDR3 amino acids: CASSLATGSEQYF. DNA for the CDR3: TGTGCCAGCAGCTTAGCGACAGGGTCCGAGCAGTACTTC.

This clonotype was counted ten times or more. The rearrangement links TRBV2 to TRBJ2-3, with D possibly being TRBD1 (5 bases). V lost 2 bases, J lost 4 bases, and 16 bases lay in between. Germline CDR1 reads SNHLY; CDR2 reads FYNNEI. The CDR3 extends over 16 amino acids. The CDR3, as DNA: TGTGCCAGCAGTGAACCCGGTGTCCAGGGCGCAGATACGCAGTATTTT. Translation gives CASSEPGVQGADTQYF.